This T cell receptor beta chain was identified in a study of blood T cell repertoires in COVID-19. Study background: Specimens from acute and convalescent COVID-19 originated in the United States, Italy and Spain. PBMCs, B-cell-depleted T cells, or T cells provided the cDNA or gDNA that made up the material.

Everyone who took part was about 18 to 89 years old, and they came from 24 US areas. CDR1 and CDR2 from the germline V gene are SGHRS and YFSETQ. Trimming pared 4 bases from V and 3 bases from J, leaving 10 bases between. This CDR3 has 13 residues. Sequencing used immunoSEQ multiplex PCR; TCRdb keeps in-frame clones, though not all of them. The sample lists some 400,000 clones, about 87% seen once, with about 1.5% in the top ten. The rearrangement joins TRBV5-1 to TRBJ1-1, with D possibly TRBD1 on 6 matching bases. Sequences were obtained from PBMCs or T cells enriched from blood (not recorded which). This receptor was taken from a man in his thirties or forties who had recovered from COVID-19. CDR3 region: CASSLQGDTEAFF. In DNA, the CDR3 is TGCGCCAGCAGCCTACAGGGAGACACTGAAGCTTTCTTT.